Following are 27 T cell receptor beta chains from one sample sequenced in a study of T-cell reconstitution after alpha-beta-depleted transplantation in children. TCRbeta library construction was performed incorporating unique molecular identifiers. TCRdb reprocessed the PCR reads via MiXCR and lists one record per CDR3 protein. This table has around 410,000 distinct CDR3 sequences, about a tenth appearing once. The starting material was PBMCs from the stem cell graft donor, obtained from the stem cell graft. Receptors were obtained from a human donor who donated a stem cell graft to a child with acute myeloid leukemia.

There are a few counts of this clonotype. The chain recombines TRBV29-1 with TRBJ2-1, with unresolved D. The CDR3 has 11 residues. In germline, CDR1 is SQVTM, CDR2 ANQGSEA. V was clipped by 5 bases and J by 6 bases, with 8 bases between them. CDR3 in DNA: TGCAGCGTTCGGACCGGCAATGAGCAGTTCTTC. This translates into CSVRTGNEQFF.

The chain has TRBV11-2 and TRBJ2-1; no clear D gene. The ends were cut back, 9 bases at V and 0 bases at J, with 15 bases in the middle. This CDR3 spans 15 amino acids. Germline values: CDR1 SGHAT, CDR2 FQNNGV. The CDR3, as DNA: TGTGCCAGTCGAACGTGGGGAAGCTCCTACAATGAGCAGTTCTTC. It is translated as CASRTWGSSYNEQFF.

This clonotype was seen repeatedly, ten times or more. This rearrangement joins TRBV20-1 to TRBJ1-1, with D perhaps matching TRBD1 (5 bases). This CDR3 has 12 residues. V lost 1 base and J 10 bases, leaving 13 bases between the germline ends. CDR1 is DFQATT and CDR2 is SNEGSKA in the germline V gene (reference sequence). The DNA of the CDR3 is TGCAGTGCTAGAGGGGACTTCCTGGGAGCTTTCTTT. This sequence encodes CSARGDFLGAFF.

This clonotype was recorded a few times. This chain connects TRBV5-1 to TRBJ1-1, with D uncertain. With 4 bases removed from V and 6 bases from J, the gap between germline ends came to 19 bases. In germline, CDR1 is SGHRS, CDR2 YFSETQ. CDR3 length: 15 residues. CDR3 nucleotide sequence: TGCGCCAGCAGCGCAAGAGGAAGGCAGGCCCCTGAAGCTTTCTTT. It is translated as CASSARGRQAPEAFF.

J is TRBJ2-7 and V is TRBV4-3, with 8 bases aligning to TRBD2. V was pared by 0 bases and J by 2 bases, with 9 bases of the junction left unmatched. The length of the CDR3 is 17 residues. Per germline, CDR1 LGHNA and CDR2 YSLEER. CDR3 residues: CASSQDPSGGAAYEQYF. CDR3 DNA sequence: TGCGCCAGCAGCCAAGATCCCTCGGGGGGGGCAGCCTACGAGCAGTACTTC.

The gene calls are TRBV7-2 and TRBJ2-7; 12 bases map to TRBD2. V shed 1 base, J shed 4 bases, and the junction held 5 bases outside the gene matches. The length of the CDR3 is 16 residues. Germline V gene data show CDR1 as SGHTA and CDR2 as FQGNSA. CDR3 region: CASSLGPSGRGYEQYF. The CDR3, as DNA: TGTGCCAGCAGCTTAGGTCCTAGCGGGAGGGGTTACGAGCAGTACTTC.

This clonotype was found many times. The chain combines TRBV25-1 with TRBJ2-1, with 8 bases that match TRBD1. With V trimmed by 4 bases and J by 1 base, 3 bases remained unmatched. The CDR3 is 15 amino acids. CDR1 and CDR2 from the germline V gene are MGHDK and SYGVNS. The CDR3 DNA reads TGTGCCAGCAGTGGCCGGGACAGGTCCTACAATGAGCAGTTCTTC. This gives the protein CASSGRDRSYNEQFF.

The chain joins TRBV5-1 to TRBJ1-1; 12 nucleotides match TRBD1. V was pared by 6 bases and J by 6 bases, with 9 bases of the junction left unmatched. The length of the CDR3 is 15 residues. The germline CDR1 and CDR2 sequences are SGHRS and YFSETQ. The chain's CDR3 is CASTGGTGGRSEAFF. CDR3 in DNA: TGCGCCAGCACCGGTGGGACAGGGGGCAGATCTGAAGCTTTCTTT.

The chain has TRBV7-9 and TRBJ2-5; weak D call: TRBD1 (5 bases). Germline assignment: CDR1 SEHNR and CDR2 FQNEAQ (reference sequence). V lost 5 bases, J lost 4 bases, and 14 bases lay in between. The CDR3 has 14 amino acids. CDR3 protein: CASSLRQLGETQYF. CDR3 coding DNA: TGTGCCAGCAGCCTACGACAGCTGGGAGAGACCCAGTACTTC. Full variable domain (rest looked up from reference TRBV7-9 and TRBJ2-5): DTGVSQNPRHKITKRGQNVTFRCDPISEHNRLYWYRQTLGQGPEFLTYFQNEAQLEKSRLLSDRFSAERPKGSFSTLEIQRTEQGDSAMYLCASSLRQLGETQYFGPGTRLLVL.

This clonotype was observed a few times. The chain combines TRBV15 with TRBJ2-5, with a weak D call TRBD2 (6 bases). Germline values: CDR1 LNHNV, CDR2 YYDKDF (reference sequence). The CDR3 has 14 residues. The V gene lost 1 base and the J gene lost 5 bases, with 11 bases spanning the gap. The CDR3 protein is CATSRGGKGETQYF. The CDR3 coding sequence is TGTGCCACCAGCAGAGGCGGGAAGGGTGAGACCCAGTACTTC.

This clonotype came up a few times. The chain joins TRBV20-1 to TRBJ2-7; D tentatively fits TRBD1 or TRBD2 (5 bases each). Trimming took 3 bases from V and 3 from J, leaving 12 bases between them. Germline V gives CDR1 DFQATT, CDR2 SNEGSKA (reference sequence). The length of the CDR3 is 13 residues. The CDR3, as DNA: TGCAGTGCTAGGGGGACCAACTACTACGAGCAGTACTTC. Translating gives CSARGTNYYEQYF.

The rearrangement joins TRBV4-3 to TRBJ2-4; 9 bases are a match to TRBD2. CDR1 is LGHNA and CDR2 is YSLEER in the germline V gene. This CDR3 has 16 residues. With V trimmed by 2 bases and J by 7 bases, 9 bases remained unmatched. The CDR3 reads CASSQTTGTSPNIQYF. CDR3 nucleotides: TGCGCCAGCAGCCAAACCACCGGGACTAGCCCGAACATTCAGTACTTC.

This clonotype was detected only a few times. The rearrangement links TRBV5-1 to TRBJ2-1; 7 bases agree with TRBD2. V gave up 0 bases and J gave up 1 base; unmatched junction bases: 7. CDR1 and CDR2 from the germline V gene are SGHRS and YFSETQ. CDR3 length: 17 residues. The DNA of the CDR3 is TGCGCCAGCAGCTTGGGAGGCGGGAGAGTGTCCTACAATGAGCAGTTCTTC. Protein: CASSLGGGRVSYNEQFF.

This clonotype was seen only a few times. V and J are TRBV29-1 and TRBJ2-3; TRBD2 matches at 12 bases. The CDR3 has 14 amino acids. The V gene's germline CDR1 is SQVTM and CDR2 ANQGSEA. J lost 1 base, V lost 4 bases, and 0 bases had no gene match. The CDR3 loop is CSVGTSGGTDTQYF. The CDR3 bases are TGCAGCGTTGGGACTAGCGGGGGCACAGATACGCAGTATTTT.

The chain recombines TRBV10-3 with TRBJ2-5, with TRBD2 identical over 10 bases. Germline V gene lookup returns CDR1 ENHRY and CDR2 SYGVKD. The CDR3 totals 15 residues. V lost 5 bases and J lost 5; bases outside the gene matches: 8. The CDR3 spells CAISPAGGPRETQYF. The CDR3 nucleotides read TGTGCCATCAGTCCAGCGGGGGGGCCGAGGGAGACCCAGTACTTC.

This clonotype showed up many times. The rearrangement uses TRBV6-2 or TRBV6-3 and TRBJ1-5; D may be TRBD1 (5 bases). Trimming took 1 base from V and 7 from J, leaving 5 bases between them. Germline CDR1 MNHEY, CDR2 SVGEGT. This CDR3 is 12 amino acids long. CDR3 coding DNA: TGTGCCAGCAGTTACTGGGGGCAGCCCCAGCATTTT. It encodes CASSYWGQPQHF.

This clonotype was detected many times. Since the CDR3 does not end with the conserved phenylalanine or tryptophan, this likely comes from a read error. The DNA is omitted, as the CDR3 cannot be located on it reliably, and the CDR3 follows TCRdb's listing. CDR3 sequence reads: CSVEEFGQELLI. This chain uses TRBV29-1 with TRBJ2-1; TRBD1, the table's D call, was not compared with the DNA. Germline V gene lookup returns CDR1 SQVTM and CDR2 ANQGSEA. Ends included, the CDR3 has 12 residues.

Here the CDR3 reads CSAREGGGPTNEKLFF. The CDR3 DNA sequence: TGCAGTGCTAGAGAGGGCGGGGGGCCAACTAATGAAAAACTGTTTTTT. V is TRBV20-1 and J is TRBJ1-4; possibly TRBD1 for D (6 bases). V shed 0 bases and J shed 0 bases, with 11 bases lying between them. The CDR3 is made up of 16 amino acids. In germline, CDR1 is DFQATT, CDR2 SNEGSKA (reference sequence).

At least ten counts were recorded for this clonotype. V gene TRBV27 combines with J gene TRBJ2-1, with no clear D. The germline gives CDR1 MNHEY, CDR2 SMNVEV (reference sequence). The CDR3 contains 12 residues. V lost 4 bases and J 9 bases, leaving 10 bases between the germline ends. The CDR3 DNA sequence: TGTGCCAGCAGTTCTTTGACTTTTGAGCAGTTCTTC. Its translation is CASSSLTFEQFF.

This clonotype was counted between two and nine times. The V and J genes are TRBV7-3 and TRBJ2-3, with 11 positions matching TRBD2. Per the germline V gene, CDR1 is SGHTA and CDR2 is FQGTGA. CDR3 length: 15 residues. After removal of 1 base from V and 4 bases from J, the junction contained 1 base not matched to a gene. Here the CDR3 reads CASSLIAGGADTQYF. CDR3 nucleotides: TGTGCCAGCAGCTTAATAGCGGGAGGGGCAGATACGCAGTATTTT.

This clonotype was counted at least ten times. This rearrangement joins TRBV5-1 to TRBJ2-2, with a tentative D call TRBD1 (6 bases). The ends were cut back, 0 bases at V and 6 bases at J, with 9 bases in the middle. The CDR3 loop spans 14 amino acids. CDR1 and CDR2 from the germline V gene are SGHRS and YFSETQ. The CDR3 protein is CASSLGQVSGELFF. DNA for the CDR3: TGCGCCAGCAGCTTGGGACAGGTCTCCGGGGAGCTGTTTTTT.

The chain is built from TRBV4-3 and TRBJ2-7; 8 bases map to TRBD1. Germline V gene lookup returns CDR1 LGHNA and CDR2 YSLEER. V shed 0 bases, J shed 6 bases, and the junction held 10 bases outside the gene matches. The CDR3 is made up of 16 amino acids. DNA for the CDR3: TGCGCCAGCAGCCAAGATATCAGGGGGCCGCCGGGCGAGCAGTACTTC. Its translation is CASSQDIRGPPGEQYF.

This clonotype has a handful of counts. The chain links TRBV7-2 to TRBJ2-3, with TRBD2 identical over 9 bases. V lost 3 bases to trimming and J lost 6 bases; unmatched junction nucleotides: 7. CDR1 is SGHTA and CDR2 is FQGNSA in the germline V gene. This CDR3 comprises 15 residues. CDR3 sequence (DNA): TGTGCCAGCAGCTTGGATAGCGGGGGCGGGGATACGCAGTATTTT. Its translation is CASSLDSGGGDTQYF.

This clonotype came up a few times. The chain is built from TRBV10-1 and TRBJ2-3, with a weak D call TRBD2 (5 bases). The CDR3 spans 13 residues. Germline CDR1 reads WNHNN; CDR2 reads SYGVQD (reference sequence). Trimming took off 8 bases at V and 1 base at J, with 10 bases between the two ends. The CDR3 reads CASGLGGTDTQYF. The CDR3 bases are TGCGCCAGCGGCCTCGGGGGCACAGATACGCAGTATTTT.

This clonotype was seen only a few times. The chain recombines TRBV6-5 with TRBJ2-3; D may correspond to TRBD1 or TRBD2 (6 bases each). This CDR3 comprises 15 residues. V dropped 2 bases and J dropped 2 bases, with 11 bases sitting between them. The germline V gene encodes CDR1 MNHEY and CDR2 SVGAGI. CDR3 sequence reads: CASSYAGHPTDTQYF. In nucleotides, the CDR3 is TGTGCCAGCAGTTACGCGGGACACCCCACAGATACGCAGTATTTT.

This clonotype has a count of ten or more. This chain connects TRBV5-1 to TRBJ2-3, with 7 positions matching TRBD2. V gave up 5 bases and J gave up 1 base; unmatched junction bases: 4. Germline CDR1 SGHRS, CDR2 YFSETQ. This CDR3 is built from 14 residues. CDR3 nucleotide sequence: TGCGCCAGCAGAGCTAGCGGAGGCACAGATACGCAGTATTTT. It codes for CASRASGGTDTQYF.

This rearrangement joins TRBV25-1 to TRBJ2-1, with D perhaps being TRBD1 or TRBD2 (5 bases each). The CDR3 has 15 residues. Germline lookup yields CDR1 MGHDK and CDR2 SYGVNS. With 1 base removed from V and 3 bases from J, the gap between germline ends came to 10 bases. CDR3 amino acids: CASSEFRGFYNEQFF. The CDR3 DNA is TGTGCCAGCAGTGAATTTCGGGGCTTCTACAATGAGCAGTTCTTC.